The entry below gives a single T cell receptor beta chain sequence along with its context. The antigen it recognizes is unknown. The input lacks base qualities; no much larger clone sits a single base away. Including the terminal cysteine and phenylalanine, the CDR3 comprises 16 residues. CDR3 DNA only is kept here, 48 bases in frame from base 1. V is trimmed back by 2 bases and J by 6 bases, and the junction contains 12 bases that no gene match accounts for. The germline V gene specifies SNHLY as CDR1 and FYNNEI as CDR2. The record originates from a study of vaccination effects on CD4 cells after COVID-19 (dated by TCRdb to 2021 to 2024). General notes on the study: Each participant received two doses of an mRNA SARS-CoV-2 vaccine, either BNT162b2 or mRNA-1273. Altogether, some ten COVID-19 convalescent patients and several SARS-CoV-2-naive healthy vaccine recipients made up the full study. In a couple of convalescent patients, pre-vaccine samples were collected 16 days and one week ahead of the first dose, 142 and 148 days after COVID-19 diagnosis. SARS-CoV-2 spike-specific CD4+ TCR repertoires were compared before and after mRNA vaccination in COVID-19 convalescent patients and in infection-naive vaccine recipients. In the study, cultures from other donors were sequenced using the Oncomine TCR Beta short-read assay on an Illumina iSeq 100.

What the study reported, not specific to this receptor: In convalescent patients, the post-vaccine spike-reactive repertoire consisted mainly of new vaccine-induced clones, largely distinct from infection-induced clones. Clones induced by infection and clones induced by vaccination both contracted markedly at late timepoints after vaccination, which fits with T cell responses waning over time. The study was limited by a small number of convalescent patients, and early post-infection timepoints were lacking.

In the ViraFEST assay, PBMC were stimulated with viral peptide pools, and TCR sequencing was then used to find antigen-specific CD4+ T cell clonotypes based on their expansion. After less than 13 days of culture, CD4+ T cells were isolated with the EasySep CD4+ T cell isolation kit. Convalescent patients had PCR-confirmed SARS-CoV-2 infection between March and December 2020, before Alpha, Beta and Delta variants emerged in the United States. Two million PBMC per well were cultured with roughly 10 ug/ml peptides in IMDM containing roughly 5% human AB serum, roughly 9.5 IU/ml IL-2 and gentamicin. On days 3 and 7, half of the culture medium was replaced with fresh IL-2-containing medium. Each peptide stimulation condition was cultured in triplicate wells unless otherwise noted. Using Ficoll-Paque Plus gradient centrifugation, PBMC were separated from whole blood and then either used fresh or cryopreserved at -140C. The QIAamp micro DNA kit was used to extract genomic DNA from the cultured CD4+ T cells.

Library preparation employed the immunoSEQ multiplex PCR assay. DNA from the cultured, isolated CD4+ T cells was subjected to TCR beta CDR3 sequencing. Under the source paper's analysis protocol: Non-productive TCR sequences were removed, reads were trimmed to the CDR3 region, and CDR3s of at least 7 amino acids were retained. The MANAFEST web app was used to identify antigen-specific clonotypes by comparing expansion in peptide wells with expansion in reference cultures. Positive clones required FDR<0.05 expansion versus reference and all other wells, odds ratio above 5, and frequency above 0.1% in two replicate wells. Cross-reactive clonotypes were defined as significantly expanded in SARS-CoV-2 spike wells and in at least one common cold coronavirus spike condition. Levenshtein distance calculated with the stringdist R package was used to assess CDR3 similarity, and unrooted trees were constructed with ape in R 3.6.1. TCRdb provides this immuneACCESS table in a form limited to in-frame rearrangements. Some clones are lacking; in checked studies, under half of them reflect an unresolved V gene, and why the rest are absent is not known. V and J calls and clone size are those listed in that table; D and trimming were worked out from the DNA. The sample table holds roughly 45,000 clones, of which approximately 70% were seen once. Around a third of the sample is taken by the ten largest.

This sequence was found in a human donor who had a prior SARS-CoV-2 infection. The sequencing used CD4+ T cells from PBMCs cultured with a peptide pool, collected before COVID-19 vaccination. Recombination joined TRBV2 with TRBJ2-7; 8 central nucleotides agree with TRBD1. At the DNA level, the sequence is TGTGCCAGCAGTGAAATCCTCCGGAGCAGGGGGCGCGAGCAGTACTTC. Translated, it reads CASSEILRSRGREQYF.